One sample yielded the 9 T cell receptor beta chains listed below, sequenced in a study of cytomegalovirus exposure and HLA in healthy donors. In the PCR, 60 Vbeta and 13 Jbeta primers were used. This table comes from immunoSEQ multiplex PCR, and its TCRdb copy is limited to in-frame clones, with some not included. The sample includes approximately 140,000 clones, 70% to 80% of them seen just once. Sequencing was done on a sample of PBMCs. These receptors came from a woman between 45 and 65 years old in good health and CMV-seronegative.

This clone occurred a few times. This chain uses TRBV5-8 with TRBJ1-1; 7 bases line up with TRBD1. The CDR3 sequence is 13 residues long. Germline trimming cut 5 bases from V and 5 bases from J; bases unmatched to any gene: 6. Germline CDR1 is SGHTS and CDR2 is YDEGEE. The CDR3 loop is CASRATGRTEAFF. CDR3 DNA: TGTGCCAGCAGGGCGACAGGGCGGACTGAAGCTTTCTTT.

This clone showed up just a few times. The gene calls are TRBV23-1 and TRBJ1-2, with 8 positions matching TRBD1. TRBV23-1 qualifies as an ORF whose function is uncertain. After removal of 3 bases from V and 6 bases from J, the junction contained 15 bases not matched to a gene. The CDR3 runs 17 residues. CDR3 nucleotide sequence: TGCGCCAGCAGTCAGACCGGGACAGGCCCCCCAAGGGATGGCTACACCTTC. Its translation is CASSQTGTGPPRDGYTF.

The chain employs TRBV19 and TRBJ1-2, with D possibly matching TRBD1 (6 bases). Deletions cut 4 bases from V and 4 bases from J, with 19 bases between. The CDR3 has 16 residues. In germline, CDR1 is LNHDA, CDR2 SQIVND (reference sequence). The CDR3 sequence is CASSTGAYLTGYGYTF. The CDR3 DNA sequence: TGTGCCAGTAGTACAGGGGCCTACCTAACTGGCTATGGCTACACCTTC.

This clone appeared once. The chain couples TRBV6-8 to TRBJ2-7; 9 nucleotides match TRBD1. Germline V gene data show CDR1 as MNHGY and CDR2 as SAAAGT. V shed 6 bases, J shed 1 base, and the junction held 10 bases outside the gene matches. This CDR3 is built from 16 residues. As DNA, the CDR3 is TGTGCCAGCAGAATCCCGGGGACAGGGAGATCCTACGAGCAGTACTTC. This encodes CASRIPGTGRSYEQYF.

This clone showed up just once. The rearrangement links TRBV19 to TRBJ1-3; D remains unclear. The CDR3 runs 16 residues. Germline V gene sequence: CDR1 LNHDA, CDR2 SQIVND (reference sequence). With 3 bases removed from V and 3 bases from J, the gap between germline ends came to 15 bases. The CDR3 DNA follows: TGTGCCAGTAGTATTGCTTTTGGTTCGCGTGGAAACACCATATATTTT. Amino acid sequence: CASSIAFGSRGNTIYF.

This clone is a singleton in its sample. This chain uses TRBV2 with TRBJ1-1; weak D call: TRBD1 (5 bases). V lost 1 base, J lost 1 base, and 16 bases lay in between. This CDR3 has 17 amino acids. CDR1 is SNHLY, CDR2 FYNNEI, per germline. The CDR3 spells CASSEVGASRSNTEAFF. The CDR3 DNA reads TGTGCCAGCAGTGAAGTAGGGGCATCCCGATCGAACACTGAAGCTTTCTTT.

This clone has just a few counts. The V and J genes are TRBV5-1 and TRBJ1-5; D gene ambiguous. Germline V gene sequence: CDR1 SGHRS, CDR2 YFSETQ. Trimming left V 2 bases short and J 0 bases short, with 9 bases between. CDR3 length equals 15 residues. CDR3 region: CASSLDISSNQPQHF. The CDR3 region has the DNA TGCGCCAGCAGCTTAGACATATCTAGCAATCAGCCCCAGCATTTT.

The chain uses TRBV4-1 and TRBJ2-3, with D possibly being TRBD1 (6 bases). Per the germline V gene, CDR1 is MGHRA and CDR2 is YSYEKL. V dropped 1 base and J dropped 6 bases, with 11 bases sitting between them. The CDR3 covers 14 residues. The CDR3 loop reads CASSQVGAGDTQYF. The CDR3 nucleotides read TGCGCCAGCAGCCAAGTGGGGGCCGGGGATACGCAGTATTTT.

The J gene is TRBJ2-3, the V gene TRBV7-3; 10 nucleotides match TRBD2. V was clipped by 5 bases and J by 6 bases; unmatched bases: 14. The germline V gene has CDR1 SGHTA and CDR2 FQGTGA. The CDR3 extends over 17 amino acids. CDR3 residues: CASSLKPSGGVGDTQYF. CDR3 sequence (DNA): TGTGCCAGCAGCCTAAAGCCTAGCGGGGGAGTCGGGGATACGCAGTATTTT.